Following are 30 T cell receptor beta chains from one sample sequenced in a study of T cell responses to AZD1222 COVID-19 vaccine. Sequenced by immunoSEQ multiplex PCR; TCRdb stores in-frame clones only, minus some. Of 150,000 to 190,000 clones in the sample, 90% are singletons; the top ten hold about 1.7%. Sample: peripheral blood, taken on day 0 of AZD1222 vaccination. The receptors come from an adult in good health.

V and J are TRBV6-5 and TRBJ2-1, with 8 positions matching TRBD2. Germline trimming cut 8 bases from V and 7 bases from J; bases unmatched to any gene: 1. Germline CDR1 is MNHEY and CDR2 is SVGAGI. This CDR3 region has 11 residues. DNA for the CDR3: TGTGCCAGCGGGACTAGAAATGAGCAGTTCTTC. This sequence encodes CASGTRNEQFF.

The DNA of the CDR3 is TGCGCCAGCAGCCGCTTAGGGACAATGAACACTGAAGCTTTCTTT. As protein: CASSRLGTMNTEAFF. This chain uses TRBV5-1 with TRBJ1-1; possible D gene TRBD1, 6 bases. The CDR3 is made up of 15 amino acids. Germline CDR1 is SGHRS and CDR2 is YFSETQ. Trimming shortened V by 4 bases and J by 0 bases, and 13 bases separated the two germline ends. Full variable domain (missing parts from reference TRBV5-1 and TRBJ1-1): KAGVTQTPRYLIKTRGQQVTLSCSPISGHRSVSWYQQTPGQGLQFLFEYFSETQRNKGNFPGRFSGRQFSNSRSEMNVSTLELGDSALYLCASSRLGTMNTEAFFGQGTRLTVV.

This clone showed up just once. J is TRBJ2-3 and V is TRBV4-3, with 13 bases fitting TRBD2. V dropped 3 bases and J dropped 0; count of bases not matched to a gene: 12. This CDR3 has 20 amino acids. Per germline, CDR1 LGHNA and CDR2 YSLEER. This CDR3 is CASSHPRGTSGRASTDTQYF. CDR3 nucleotides: TGCGCCAGCAGCCACCCGCGGGGCACTAGCGGGAGGGCGAGCACAGATACGCAGTATTTT.

In this sample, this clone turned up once. The CDR3 DNA follows: TGTGCCAGCAGCAAGTGGGGCAATCAGCCCCAGCATTTT. Residues: CASSKWGNQPQHF. The genes are TRBV28 and TRBJ1-5; D ambiguous. The germline gives CDR1 MDHEN, CDR2 SYDVKM. Trimming left V 6 bases short and J 2 bases short, with 8 bases between. This CDR3 is 13 amino acids long.

J is TRBJ1-4 and V is TRBV5-5; TRBD1 aligns across 7 bases. The V segment lost 0 bases and the J segment 2 bases; nucleotides outside the gene matches: 4. Germline CDR1 and CDR2: SGHKS and YYEKEE (reference sequence). There are 16 residues in the CDR3. CDR3 in amino acids: CASSLVPRGTNEKLFF. The CDR3 region has the DNA TGTGCCAGCAGCTTGGTTCCCAGGGGGACTAATGAAAAACTGTTTTTT.

The V call is TRBV11-2, the J call TRBJ2-7; tentatively, D is TRBD1 or TRBD2 (6 bases each). CDR3 size: 19 residues. V shed 5 bases and J shed 3 bases, with 29 bases lying between them. Germline values: CDR1 SGHAT, CDR2 FQNNGV. The CDR3 region is CASSPNPLAGGETFYEQYF. The CDR3 DNA reads as TGTGCCAGCAGCCCCAACCCCTTGGCCGGGGGCGAAACTTTCTACGAGCAGTACTTC.

In this sample, this clone turned up once. This chain's CDR3 is CASSEGVGPLYGYTF. The DNA of the CDR3 is TGTGCCAGCAGTGAGGGGGTAGGGCCCCTCTATGGCTACACCTTC. V and J are TRBV2 and TRBJ1-2; maybe TRBD1 (5 bases). Trimming removed 3 bases from V and 4 bases from J, with 15 bases in between. The CDR3 length is 15 residues. Per the germline V gene, CDR1 is SNHLY and CDR2 is FYNNEI.

The V and J genes are TRBV28 and TRBJ2-5, with TRBD2 matching 14 bases. Germline loops: CDR1 MDHEN, CDR2 SYDVKM. CDR3 size: 18 residues. V was pared by 2 bases and J by 1 base, with 6 bases of the junction left unmatched. The CDR3 DNA reads as TGTGCCAGCAGTTTAAAGCGGACTAGCGGGAGGTTCCAAGAGACCCAGTACTTC. Protein sequence: CASSLKRTSGRFQETQYF. Full variable domain (remainder filled in from reference TRBV28 and TRBJ2-5): DVKVTQSSRYLVKRTGEKVFLECVQDMDHENMFWYRQDPGLGLRLIYFSYDVKMKEKGDIPEGYSVSREKKERFSLILESASTNQTSMYLCASSLKRTSGRFQETQYFGPGTRLLVL.

The rearrangement uses TRBV4-1 and TRBJ1-4; the match to TRBD1 covers 9 bases. CDR3 length equals 15 residues. Germline CDR1 MGHRA, CDR2 YSYEKL. Germline trimming cut 4 bases from V and 8 bases from J; bases unmatched to any gene: 8. The DNA of the CDR3 is TGCGCCAGCAGCCTTTCCGGGACAGGGCCCGAAAAACTGTTTTTT. Amino acids: CASSLSGTGPEKLFF.

The rearrangement links TRBV2 to TRBJ1-2, with D possibly being TRBD1 (5 bases). The CDR3 has 16 amino acids. The ends were cut back, 6 bases at V and 2 bases at J, with 19 bases in the middle. From germline, CDR1 is SNHLY and CDR2 FYNNEI. In DNA form, the CDR3 reads TGTGCCAGCAGCCCAATCGGGACCTCACAAAACTATGGCTACACCTTC. Residues: CASSPIGTSQNYGYTF.

The chain has TRBV4-3 and TRBJ1-4; TRBD1 might be the D (6 bases). Germline CDR1 is LGHNA and CDR2 is YSLEER. V dropped 1 base and J dropped 0 bases, with 24 bases sitting between them. The length of the CDR3 is 21 residues. CDR3 sequence: CASSQVGHQWYGEPTNEKLFF. CDR3 sequence (DNA): TGCGCCAGCAGCCAAGTGGGACACCAATGGTATGGGGAACCAACTAATGAAAAACTGTTTTTT.

CDR3 sequence: CASSSWGGPETQYF. In DNA form, the CDR3 reads TGTGCCAGCAGTTCCTGGGGAGGGCCGGAGACCCAGTACTTC. V is TRBV6-2 or TRBV6-3 and J is TRBJ2-5; TRBD2 aligns across 7 bases. Germline values: CDR1 MNHEY, CDR2 SVGEGT. CDR3 size: 14 residues. Trimming took 4 bases from V and 5 from J; bases not matched to a gene: 7.

The chain employs TRBV6-2 or TRBV6-3 and TRBJ1-1; D uncertain. Per germline, CDR1 MNHEY and CDR2 SVGEGT. V lost 2 bases, J lost 11 bases, and 12 bases lay in between. This CDR3 comprises 12 residues. The CDR3 nucleotides read TGTGCCAGCAGTTACCCACGGTGGCTGGCTTTCTTT. Its protein product is CASSYPRWLAFF.

V gene TRBV11-3 combines with J gene TRBJ2-3; D not certain. The germline CDR1 and CDR2 sequences are SGHNT and YENEEA. V lost 1 base and J lost 4, with 12 bases in between. There are 15 residues in the CDR3. The CDR3 protein is CASSLAFGSPDTQYF. CDR3 DNA: TGTGCCAGCAGCTTAGCTTTTGGTAGCCCAGATACGCAGTATTTT.

This chain links TRBV7-8 with TRBJ1-5; the D gene is possibly TRBD1 (6 bases). V dropped 4 bases and J dropped 7 bases, with 20 bases sitting between them. The CDR3 totals 16 residues. Per the germline V gene, CDR1 is SGHVS and CDR2 is FQNEAQ. The CDR3 protein is CASSYRVRGGGQPQHF. CDR3 nucleotide sequence: TGTGCCAGCAGCTACAGGGTCCGGGGAGGAGGGCAGCCCCAGCATTTT. The variable domain in full, with the rest retrieved from reference TRBV7-8 and TRBJ1-5, is GAGVSQSPRYKVAKRGQDVALRCDPISGHVSLFWYQQALGQGPEFLTYFQNEAQLDKSGLPSDRFFAERPEGSVSTLKIQRTQQEDSAVYLCASSYRVRGGGQPQHFGDGTRLSIL.

The J gene is TRBJ2-7, the V gene TRBV3-1 (or the pseudogene TRBV3-2); possibly TRBD2 for D (6 bases). CDR3 length: 14 residues. Trimming took 2 bases from V and 1 from J, leaving 9 bases between them. Germline CDR1 reads LGHDT; CDR2 reads YNNKEL (reference sequence). CDR3 amino acids: CASSQPGLSYEQYF. The CDR3 DNA follows: TGTGCCAGCAGCCAACCGGGACTTTCCTACGAGCAGTACTTC.

The rearrangement links TRBV9 to TRBJ2-7; 7 bases line up with TRBD2. The junction had 12 bases not matched to a gene; V was cut back by 0 bases and J by 6 bases. CDR3 length: 16 residues. Germline V gene lookup returns CDR1 SGDLS and CDR2 YYNGEE. CDR3 sequence reads: CASSVASGEGLGEQYF. The DNA of the CDR3 is TGTGCCAGCAGCGTAGCGTCGGGGGAGGGCCTTGGCGAGCAGTACTTC.

The V call is TRBV19, the J call TRBJ2-2; a possible D gene is TRBD1 (5 bases). The germline V and J ends were trimmed by 4 bases and 1 base, with 7 bases remaining between them. This CDR3 comprises 14 residues. Looked up from germline, CDR1 is LNHDA and CDR2 is SQIVND (reference sequence). The CDR3 region has the DNA TGTGCCAGTAGTACCGGACAGAACACCGGGGAGCTGTTTTTT. Its protein is CASSTGQNTGELFF.

The rearrangement links TRBV7-9 to TRBJ2-1; 16 nucleotides line up with TRBD2. Germline loops: CDR1 SEHNR, CDR2 FQNEAQ (reference sequence). This CDR3 contains 19 residues. J was trimmed by 4 bases and V by 6 bases; bases with no gene match: 12. The CDR3 here is CASSTGTSGRAAFYNEQFF. The CDR3 DNA sequence: TGTGCCAGCAGTACGGGGACTAGCGGGAGGGCTGCATTTTACAATGAGCAGTTCTTC.

In regard to this clone: Other DNA variants within this sample encode the same CDR3. The chain has TRBV7-2 and TRBJ2-1, with 12 nucleotides matching TRBD2. Germline V gives CDR1 SGHTA, CDR2 FQGNSA. The V gene end was trimmed by 5 bases and the J gene end by 7 bases; junction bases not matched to a gene: 6. This CDR3 contains 15 residues. CDR3 DNA sequence: TGTGCCAGCAGCCACGGACTAGCGGGAAATAATGAGCAGTTCTTC. Translating it yields CASSHGLAGNNEQFF.

This chain links TRBV28 with TRBJ2-2; 8 bases fit TRBD1. Trimming at V came to 3 bases and at J to 5 bases, leaving 2 bases not matched to a gene. Germline values: CDR1 MDHEN, CDR2 SYDVKM. This CDR3 has 14 residues. The CDR3 region has the DNA TGTGCCAGCAGTTTGACAGGGGTAACCGGGGAGCTGTTTTTT. It translates to CASSLTGVTGELFF.

V and J are TRBV11-2 and TRBJ1-3; perhaps TRBD1 as D (5 bases). The CDR3 is made up of 13 amino acids. The ends were cut back, 5 bases at V and 3 bases at J, with 8 bases in the middle. From germline, CDR1 is SGHAT and CDR2 FQNNGV. For the CDR3, the DNA is TGTGCCAGCAGCAAGACAGTTGGAAACACCATATATTTT. It yields the protein CASSKTVGNTIYF.

The V and J genes are TRBV10-3 and TRBJ1-3, with D tentatively TRBD1 (6 bases). Between the trimmed V and J ends, which lost 2 bases and 0 bases, there was a span of 11 bases. The CDR3 totals 16 residues. Germline CDR1 reads ENHRY; CDR2 reads SYGVKD. CDR3 sequence (DNA): TGTGCCATCAGTGAGGAGACAGGCAACTCTGGAAACACCATATATTTT. It specifies CAISEETGNSGNTIYF.

The chain's CDR3 is CASSYQIYSGGPRDTQYF. DNA for the CDR3: TGTGCCAGCAGTTACCAGATATATAGCGGGGGACCAAGAGATACGCAGTATTTT. The genes are TRBV6-2 or TRBV6-3 and TRBJ2-3; 9 bases match TRBD2. The V and J ends lost 2 bases and 5 bases, in that order; junction bases with no gene match: 14. The CDR3 has 18 amino acids. Germline V gene data show CDR1 as MNHEY and CDR2 as SVGEGT.

This sequence joins TRBV3-1 (or the pseudogene TRBV3-2) and TRBJ2-3, with a tentative D call TRBD1 (6 bases). In germline, CDR1 is LGHDT, CDR2 YNNKEL (reference sequence). The CDR3 is 16 amino acids. V was clipped by 3 bases and J by 1 base, with 14 bases between them. The CDR3 spells CASSHLDRTGTDTQYF. The CDR3 DNA reads as TGTGCCAGCAGCCATCTAGACAGGACAGGCACAGATACGCAGTATTTT.

The chain combines TRBV30 with TRBJ1-1; no clear D. Trimming removed 3 bases at V and 0 bases at J, with 14 bases between. The germline V gene encodes CDR1 GTSNPN and CDR2 SVGIG (reference sequence). This CDR3 comprises 15 residues. The CDR3 DNA reads as TGTGCCTGGAGCGATGCGTCAGGCATGAACACTGAAGCTTTCTTT. Protein sequence: CAWSDASGMNTEAFF.

J is TRBJ2-3 and V is TRBV9, with a possible D match to TRBD2 (7 bases). In germline, CDR1 is SGDLS, CDR2 YYNGEE. This CDR3 is built from 15 residues. V lost 0 bases to trimming and J lost 6 bases, with 14 bases between them. The CDR3 is CASSVEGGGFDTQYF. In nucleotides, the CDR3 is TGTGCCAGCAGCGTAGAGGGCGGGGGCTTTGATACGCAGTATTTT.

J is TRBJ2-5 and V is TRBV27, with 12 bases lining up with TRBD2. Germline trimming cut 4 bases from V and 5 bases from J; bases unmatched to any gene: 5. Germline CDR1 MNHEY, CDR2 SMNVEV (reference sequence). The CDR3 has 15 residues. The CDR3 sequence: CASSSSSGRGETQYF. CDR3 nucleotides: TGTGCCAGCAGTTCTTCTAGCGGGAGGGGGGAGACCCAGTACTTC.

The chain joins TRBV7-2 to TRBJ2-1; 8 positions agree with TRBD1. The trim removed 5 bases at V and 7 bases at J, leaving 10 bases unmatched. CDR3 length: 15 residues. In germline, CDR1 is SGHTA, CDR2 FQGNSA. CDR3 bases: TGTGCCAGCAGCCTCCGGGACAGGTTTACAAATGAGCAGTTCTTC. It is translated as CASSLRDRFTNEQFF. Variable domain in full (rest from reference TRBV7-2 and TRBJ2-1): GAGVSQSPSNKVTEKGKDVELRCDPISGHTALYWYRQSLGQGLEFLIYFQGNSAPDKSGLPSDRFSAERTGGSVSTLTIQRTQQEDSAVYLCASSLRDRFTNEQFFGPGTRLTVL.

V usage is TRBV11-2 and J usage is TRBJ1-2; perhaps TRBD1 as D (5 bases). The CDR3 covers 16 residues. Germline lookup yields CDR1 SGHAT and CDR2 FQNNGV. With 5 bases removed from V and 0 bases from J, the gap between germline ends came to 16 bases. The CDR3: CASSQGDGPSNYGYTF. The CDR3 bases are TGTGCCAGCAGCCAAGGGGACGGACCATCTAACTATGGCTACACCTTC. Full variable domain (outside the CDR3, taken from reference TRBV11-2 and TRBJ1-2): EAGVAQSPRYKIIEKRQSVAFWCNPISGHATLYWYQQILGQGPKLLIQFQNNGVVDDSQLPKDRFSAERLKGVDSTLKIQPAKLEDSAVYLCASSQGDGPSNYGYTFGSGTRLTVV.